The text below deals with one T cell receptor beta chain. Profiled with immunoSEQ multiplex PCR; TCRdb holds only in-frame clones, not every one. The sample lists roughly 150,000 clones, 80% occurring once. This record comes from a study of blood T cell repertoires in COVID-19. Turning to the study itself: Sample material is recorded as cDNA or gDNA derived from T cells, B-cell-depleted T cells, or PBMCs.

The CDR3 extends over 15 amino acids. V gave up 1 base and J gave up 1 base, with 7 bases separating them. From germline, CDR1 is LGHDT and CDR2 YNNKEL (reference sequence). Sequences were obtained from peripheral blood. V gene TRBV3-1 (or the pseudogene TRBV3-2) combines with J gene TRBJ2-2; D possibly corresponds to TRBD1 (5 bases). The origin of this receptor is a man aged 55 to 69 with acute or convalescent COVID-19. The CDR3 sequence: CASSQGQGNTGELFF. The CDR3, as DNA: TGTGCCAGCAGCCAAGGCCAGGGGAACACCGGGGAGCTGTTTTTT.